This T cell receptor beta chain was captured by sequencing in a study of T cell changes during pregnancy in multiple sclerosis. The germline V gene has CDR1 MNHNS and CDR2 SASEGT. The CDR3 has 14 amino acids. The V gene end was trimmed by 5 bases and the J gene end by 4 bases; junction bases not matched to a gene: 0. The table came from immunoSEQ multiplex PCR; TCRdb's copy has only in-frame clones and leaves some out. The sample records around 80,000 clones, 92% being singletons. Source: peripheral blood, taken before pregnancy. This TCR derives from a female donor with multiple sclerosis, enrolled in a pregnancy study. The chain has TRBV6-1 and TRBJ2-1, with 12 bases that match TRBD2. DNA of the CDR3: TGTGCCAGCAGTCTAGCGGGAGGGTACAATGAGCAGTTCTTC. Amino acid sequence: CASSLAGGYNEQFF.